Given below is one T cell receptor (beta chain) in context. This CDR3 spans 16 amino acids. The V end was cut by 0 bases, the J end by 4 bases, with 16 bases between. Germline CDR1 and CDR2: LGHDT and YNNKEL (reference sequence). This record comes from a study of blood T cell repertoires in COVID-19. Overall study: The United States, Italy and Spain provided the acute and convalescent COVID-19 samples.

Sequenced by immunoSEQ multiplex PCR; TCRdb stores in-frame clones only, minus some. Here the sample spans about 56,000 clones, approximately 89% being singletons. This TCR was recovered from a woman in her fifties or sixties with COVID-19, enrolled during active disease. The chain carries TRBV3-1 (or the pseudogene TRBV3-2) and TRBJ2-7; D call uncertain. Sequences were obtained from peripheral blood. CDR3 DNA sequence: TGTGCCAGCAGCCAAGAAGGTAGAGCTACGGGTTACGAGCAGTACTTC. Its protein product is CASSQEGRATGYEQYF.